A selection of T cell receptor beta chains follows, all from one sample in a study of T cells after yellow fever vaccination. TCRdb analysed the 5' RACE reads with MiXCR anew, one entry per CDR3 protein. The repertoire holds a few hundred thousand distinct CDR3 sequences, roughly 8% seen once, with about 16% in the top ten. Sequenced material: PBMCs, taken approximately 47 days after the first yellow fever vaccination. The receptors were sampled from a man aged 18 to 35 who received the YFV17D yellow fever vaccine. CDR3s include the opening cysteine and the closing phenylalanine or tryptophan. A D gene is named only where the DNA matches it firmly. The size entry is marked missing in some rows and otherwise reads once, few, many or a size class.

v_call,d_call,clone_size,j_call,cdr3_aa,cdr3_nt
TRBV5-1,-,-,TRBJ1-1,CAISSRRGRRSYTEAFF,TGCGCCATCAGCTCAAGGCGTGGAAGGCGGAGTTACACTGAAGCTTTCTTT
TRBV5-1,-,-,TRBJ1-4,CASSLALGGNEKLFF,TGCGCCAGCAGCTTGGCGTTAGGAGGGAATGAAAAACTGTTTTTT
TRBV3-1,-,many,TRBJ1-5,CASSPTLNQPQHF,TGTGCCAGCAGCCCGACTCTAAATCAGCCCCAGCATTTT
TRBV10-3,-,many,TRBJ1-6,CAISESGVPGSPLHF,TGTGCCATCAGTGAGTCGGGGGTTCCAGGTTCACCCCTCCACTTT
TRBV20-1,-,few,TRBJ1-5,CSASRGPSDQPQHF,TGCAGTGCCAGCAGGGGCCCGAGCGATCAGCCCCAGCATTTT
TRBV12-3/TRBV12-4,-,-,TRBJ1-1,CASSLTEENTEAFF,TGTGCCAGCAGTCTGACGGAGGAGAACACTGAAGCTTTCTTT
TRBV24-1,-,-,TRBJ2-3,CATSVPQGKGADTQYF,TGTGCCACCAGTGTCCCCCAGGGGAAAGGGGCAGATACGCAGTATTTT
TRBV6-2/TRBV6-3,-,-,TRBJ1-6,CASSPFVGVDSPLHF,TGTGCCAGCAGTCCATTTGTGGGCGTGGATTCACCCCTCCACTTT
TRBV3-1,-,-,TRBJ2-4,CASSPPPQGSEVAKNIQYF,TGTGCCAGCAGCCCCCCCCCACAGGGATCAGAGGTTGCCAAAAACATTCAGTACTTC
TRBV27,TRBD1,-,TRBJ1-5,CASSSTGGRSWPQHF,TGTGCCAGCAGTTCGACAGGGGGGAGATCATGGCCCCAGCATTTT
TRBV28,-,-,TRBJ1-4,CAIPEGPEREKLFF,TGTGCCATCCCGGAGGGCCCCGAGCGGGAAAAACTGTTTTTT
TRBV29-1,-,-,TRBJ1-1,CSVVSRLTEAFF,TGCAGCGTTGTCAGCCGCCTCACTGAAGCTTTCTTT
TRBV5-4,TRBD1,-,TRBJ2-7,CASSNRGRYEQYF,TGTGCCAGCAGCAACAGGGGGAGATACGAGCAGTACTTC
TRBV19,TRBD2,few,TRBJ2-3,CASTAGALTDTQYF,TGTGCCAGTACAGCGGGGGCCCTCACAGATACGCAGTATTTT
TRBV6-1,TRBD1,-,TRBJ1-2,CASRNQQGATYGYTF,TGTGCCAGCAGAAACCAACAGGGGGCAACGTATGGCTACACCTTC
TRBV11-2,-,-,TRBJ2-5,CASSLVSYWGPETQYF,TGTGCCAGCAGCTTAGTCTCTTACTGGGGGCCAGAGACCCAGTACTTC
TRBV5-1,-,few,TRBJ1-1,CASSLIGTTNTEAFF,TGCGCCAGCAGCTTGATCGGGACGACGAACACTGAAGCTTTCTTT
TRBV12-3/TRBV12-4,-,-,TRBJ2-3,CASSLGPHTDTQYF,TGTGCCAGCAGCTTGGGACCGCACACAGATACGCAGTATTTT
TRBV5-6,-,few,TRBJ2-4,CASSLAAPGDIQYF,TGTGCCAGCAGCTTGGCCGCCCCGGGGGACATTCAGTACTTC
TRBV19,-,-,TRBJ1-5,CASKRALGDQPQHF,TGTGCCAGTAAGAGAGCCCTGGGCGATCAGCCCCAGCATTTT
TRBV7-9,-,many,TRBJ1-5,CASSLVDSNQPQHF,TGTGCCAGCAGCTTAGTTGATAGCAATCAGCCCCAGCATTTT
TRBV14,-,-,TRBJ1-2,CASSRKGGYTF,TGTGCCAGCAGCCGGAAAGGGGGCTACACCTTC
TRBV20-1,-,-,TRBJ2-5,CSANQGYYQETQYF,TGCAGTGCAAATCAGGGATACTACCAAGAGACCCAGTACTTC
TRBV5-1,-,few,TRBJ2-7,CASSLGADEQYF,TGCGCCAGCAGCTTGGGTGCGGACGAGCAGTACTTC
TRBV5-1,-,-,TRBJ2-1,CASRRDRDNEQFF,TGCGCCAGCAGGCGAGACAGAGACAATGAGCAGTTCTTC
TRBV7-6,-,-,TRBJ2-1,CASSLRWASLSNEQFF,TGTGCCAGCAGCTTACGATGGGCTAGCCTTTCCAATGAGCAGTTCTTC
TRBV20-1,TRBD2,-,TRBJ2-1,CSARGHQRGGSSSYNEQFF,TGCAGTGCTAGAGGACATCAGCGGGGGGGATCAAGCTCCTACAATGAGCAGTTCTTC